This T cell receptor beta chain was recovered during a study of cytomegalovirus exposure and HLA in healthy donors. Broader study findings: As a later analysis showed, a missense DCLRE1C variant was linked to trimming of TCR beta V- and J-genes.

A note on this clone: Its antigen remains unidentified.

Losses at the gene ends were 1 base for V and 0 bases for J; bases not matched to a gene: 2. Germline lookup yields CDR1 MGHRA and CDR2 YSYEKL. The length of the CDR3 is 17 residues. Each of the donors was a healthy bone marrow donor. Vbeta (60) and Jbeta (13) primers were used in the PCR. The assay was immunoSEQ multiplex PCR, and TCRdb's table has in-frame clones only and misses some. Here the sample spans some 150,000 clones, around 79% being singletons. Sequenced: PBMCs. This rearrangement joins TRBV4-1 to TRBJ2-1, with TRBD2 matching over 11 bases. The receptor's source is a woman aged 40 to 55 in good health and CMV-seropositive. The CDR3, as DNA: TGCGCCAGCAGCCAAGTGCTAGCGGGGGGCTCCTACAATGAGCAGTTCTTC. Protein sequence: CASSQVLAGGSYNEQFF.